A selection of T cell receptor beta chains follows, all from one sample in a study of T cell responses to AZD1222 COVID-19 vaccine. The method was immunoSEQ multiplex PCR; TCRdb's version includes in-frame clones alone and lacks a portion of them. The sample includes about 150,000 clones, approximately 90% of them seen just once. Material: peripheral blood, obtained after recovery from COVID-19. The source is an adult who had recovered from COVID-19. CDR3s include the opening cysteine and the closing phenylalanine or tryptophan. The order of the fields is J gene, clone size, V gene, D gene, CDR3 DNA, CDR3 protein. D genes are given only for firm matches. Size values are once, few and many counts, or a class for expanded clones, and some rows have none.

TRBJ2-7,.,TRBV3-1/TRBV3-2,.,TGTGCCAGCAGCTTTAGCGGATCCTACGAGCAGTACTTC,CASSFSGSYEQYF
TRBJ1-5,.,TRBV27,.,TGTGCCAGCAGTTTATCGATGGGTTTCACCCAGCATTTT,CASSLSMGFTQHF
TRBJ2-7,.,TRBV28,TRBD1,TGTGCCAGCAGTTTCCTTCTACGGACAGGCCATATTTATTCCTACGAGCAGTACTTC,CASSFLLRTGHIYSYEQYF
TRBJ2-7,.,TRBV14,TRBD2,TGTGCCAGCAGCCAAGATGAGGGCGGGGGGAGCTCCTACGAGCAGTACTTC,CASSQDEGGGSSYEQYF
TRBJ1-4,.,TRBV28,.,TGTGCCAGCAGTTATCCGGTGGGGGATGAAAAACTGTTTTTT,CASSYPVGDEKLFF
TRBJ2-1,once,TRBV28,.,TGTGCCAGCAGTATGTATCGCTCAGGGGCTTTAGCCCGGAATGAGCAGTTCTTC,CASSMYRSGALARNEQFF
TRBJ1-4,.,TRBV4-3,.,TGCGCCAGCAGCCAAGATTCTGGGACCAGGGGTGAAAAACTGTTTTTT,CASSQDSGTRGEKLFF
TRBJ1-5,.,TRBV18,TRBD1,TGTGCCAGCTCAAGAGGGGGCGCGGGTATAGAGCCCCAGCATTTT,CASSRGGAGIEPQHF
TRBJ1-1,.,TRBV2,.,TGTGCCAGCAGTGAAGACGGCCGGAACACTGAAGCTTTCTTT,CASSEDGRNTEAFF
TRBJ2-1,.,TRBV5-1,TRBD2,TGCGCCAGCAGCCAAAGCGGGGTCTCCTACAATGAGCAGTTCTTC,CASSQSGVSYNEQFF